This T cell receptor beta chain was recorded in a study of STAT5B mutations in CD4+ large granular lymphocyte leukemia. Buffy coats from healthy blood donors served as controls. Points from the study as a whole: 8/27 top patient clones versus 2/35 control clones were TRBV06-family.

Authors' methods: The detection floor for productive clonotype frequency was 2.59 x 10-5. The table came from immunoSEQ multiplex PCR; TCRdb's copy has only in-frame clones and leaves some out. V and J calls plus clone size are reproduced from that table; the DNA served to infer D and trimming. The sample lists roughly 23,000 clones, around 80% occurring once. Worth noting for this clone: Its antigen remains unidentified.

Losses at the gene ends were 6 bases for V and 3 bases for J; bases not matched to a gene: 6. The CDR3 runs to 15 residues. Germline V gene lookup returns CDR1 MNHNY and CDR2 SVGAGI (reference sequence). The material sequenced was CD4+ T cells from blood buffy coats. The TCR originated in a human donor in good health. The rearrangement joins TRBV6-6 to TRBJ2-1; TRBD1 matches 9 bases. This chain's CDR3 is CASSLLTGGYNEQFF. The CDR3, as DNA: TGTGCCAGCAGCCTCTTGACAGGGGGCTACAATGAGCAGTTCTTC.